The 27 T cell receptor beta chains listed next were all sequenced from one sample in a study of blood T cell repertoires in COVID-19. Profiled with immunoSEQ multiplex PCR; TCRdb holds only in-frame clones, not every one. Among about 75,000 clones, 65% to 90% were seen once, and the ten largest hold approximately 20%. Sequences were obtained from peripheral blood. The receptors derive from a woman in her 50s with acute or convalescent COVID-19.

CDR3 region: CASSYSSGAGPYEQYF. DNA of the CDR3: TGTGCCAGCAGTTACTCGAGCGGGGCTGGGCCCTACGAGCAGTACTTC. The chain joins TRBV6-5 to TRBJ2-7; 7 nucleotides align to TRBD2. Germline V gene data show CDR1 as MNHEY and CDR2 as SVGAGI. This CDR3 is built from 16 residues. The V and J ends lost 0 bases and 2 bases, in that order; junction bases with no gene match: 7.

CDR3 DNA: TGTGCCAGCAGCGCTGCAGGGGGCCCTGAAGCTTTCTTT. Translating gives CASSAAGGPEAFF. The chain is built from TRBV9 and TRBJ1-1; 8 bases are shared with TRBD1. This CDR3 contains 13 residues. The V gene's germline CDR1 is SGDLS and CDR2 YYNGEE. Trimming cost V 3 bases and J 6 bases; bases outside gene matches: 4.

Note on this clone: One end of the junction is discordant with germline, which a read error may explain. The chain is built from TRBV6-5 and TRBJ2-7; 9 positions match TRBD2. This CDR3 is built from 16 residues. Germline CDR1 is MNHEY and CDR2 is SVGAGI. DNA for the CDR3: TGTGCCAGCAGTTACTCTATAGCGGGAGTCTCCAACGAGCAGTACTTC. Translation gives CASSYSIAGVSNEQYF.

V gene TRBV7-3 combines with J gene TRBJ1-1, with no clear D. This CDR3 spans 11 amino acids. The V end lost 5 bases, the J end lost 7 bases, and 8 bases lay between the germline ends. CDR1 is SGHTA, CDR2 FQGTGA, per germline. CDR3 DNA sequence: TGTGCCAGCAGCCGAGCGGATGAAGCTTTCTTT. It translates to CASSRADEAFF.

The gene calls are TRBV28 and TRBJ1-5; 7 nucleotides agree with TRBD1. There are 16 residues in the CDR3. V dropped 5 bases and J dropped 0; count of bases not matched to a gene: 7. Per germline, CDR1 MDHEN and CDR2 SYDVKM. CDR3 DNA sequence: TGTGCCAGCAGTCCAACACAGGGGTTTAGCAATCAGCCCCAGCATTTT. It is translated as CASSPTQGFSNQPQHF.

This clone was recorded a few times. This chain connects TRBV7-2 to TRBJ2-1; no definite D call. There are 15 residues in the CDR3. The ends were cut back, 1 base at V and 4 bases at J, with 11 bases in the middle. Per germline, CDR1 SGHTA and CDR2 FQGNSA. This chain's CDR3 is CASSLGVGGYNEQFF. CDR3 nucleotide sequence: TGTGCCAGCAGCTTAGGAGTTGGCGGATACAATGAGCAGTTCTTC.

This chain connects TRBV19 to TRBJ2-3; 8 nucleotides match TRBD1. The J segment lost 1 base and the V segment lost 5 bases, leaving 8 bases of the junction unmatched. Germline CDR1 is LNHDA and CDR2 is SQIVND (reference sequence). The CDR3 length is 16 residues. This CDR3 is CASSLDRGLGTDTQYF. DNA of the CDR3: TGTGCCAGTAGTCTTGACAGGGGATTAGGCACAGATACGCAGTATTTT.

The J gene is TRBJ1-5, the V gene TRBV2, with TRBD1 matching 7 bases. Germline V gene sequence: CDR1 SNHLY, CDR2 FYNNEI. V lost 5 bases to trimming and J lost 5 bases; unmatched junction nucleotides: 9. CDR3 length: 15 residues. The CDR3 DNA reads TGTGCCAGCAGTTCCCAGGGGGTTAAGGATCAGCCCCAGCATTTT. It encodes CASSSQGVKDQPQHF.

The chain couples TRBV2 to TRBJ2-3, with TRBD1 matching over 7 bases. From germline, CDR1 is SNHLY and CDR2 FYNNEI. This CDR3 has 16 amino acids. Trimming at V came to 5 bases and at J to 11 bases, leaving 19 bases not matched to a gene. The CDR3 protein is CASSTEGTAGGGGQYF. CDR3 coding DNA: TGTGCCAGCAGTACTGAAGGGACAGCAGGAGGCGGCGGGCAGTATTTT.

The chain combines TRBV4-1 with TRBJ1-5, with no clear D. The CDR3 consists of 14 residues. From germline, CDR1 is MGHRA and CDR2 YSYEKL. The V end was cut by 1 base, the J end by 5 bases, with 9 bases between. The CDR3 DNA reads as TGCGCCAGCAGCCAAGGGCAATTCTATCAGCCCCAGCATTTT. Translation: CASSQGQFYQPQHF.

This clone has a handful of counts. V is TRBV5-1 and J is TRBJ2-1; D gene uncertain. Germline CDR1 and CDR2: SGHRS and YFSETQ. The CDR3 contains 14 residues. V was clipped by 0 bases and J by 7 bases, with 11 bases between them. The CDR3: CASSLEVARNEQFF. The DNA of the CDR3 is TGCGCCAGCAGCTTGGAGGTAGCACGGAATGAGCAGTTCTTC.

The rearrangement links TRBV7-9 to TRBJ2-7; D unclear. V was pared by 7 bases and J by 1 base, with 14 bases between. The CDR3 contains 14 residues. Germline CDR1 reads SEHNR; CDR2 reads FQNEAQ (reference sequence). The CDR3 DNA is TGTGCCAGCACCCACCGAGGCACTTCCTACGAGCAGTACTTC. It specifies CASTHRGTSYEQYF.

The rearrangement uses TRBV10-3 and TRBJ2-7; 15 bases are shared with TRBD2. V shed 10 bases, J shed 6 bases, and the junction held 10 bases outside the gene matches. Per germline, CDR1 ENHRY and CDR2 SYGVKD. The CDR3 is 15 residues long. The CDR3 spells CATVGTSGGLSEQYF. In nucleotides, the CDR3 is TGTGCCACAGTAGGGACTAGCGGGGGGTTAAGCGAGCAGTACTTC.

The genes are TRBV7-2 and TRBJ1-6; D call uncertain. Germline V gene data show CDR1 as SGHTA and CDR2 as FQGNSA. V lost 3 bases, J lost 7 bases, and 7 bases lay in between. There are 13 residues in the CDR3. CDR3 bases: TGTGCCAGCAGCTTGATAAGCAATTCACCCCTCCACTTT. Translating gives CASSLISNSPLHF. The entire variable domain, with the rest obtained from reference TRBV7-2 and TRBJ1-6, is as follows: GAGVSQSPSNKVTEKGKDVELRCDPISGHTALYWYRQSLGQGLEFLIYFQGNSAPDKSGLPSDRFSAERTGGSVSTLTIQRTQQEDSAVYLCASSLISNSPLHFGNGTRLTVT.

The V and J genes are TRBV5-1 and TRBJ1-4, with D perhaps matching TRBD1 (5 bases). V was pared by 2 bases and J by 5 bases, with 13 bases between. Germline CDR1 and CDR2: SGHRS and YFSETQ. The length of the CDR3 is 15 residues. CDR3 sequence: CASSLRTGENEKLFF. The CDR3 region has the DNA TGCGCCAGCAGCTTACGGACGGGGGAGAATGAAAAACTGTTTTTT.

The V and J genes are TRBV5-1 and TRBJ2-1; TRBD2 aligns across 8 bases. This CDR3 contains 16 residues. CDR1 and CDR2 from the germline V gene are SGHRS and YFSETQ. V trimming: 0 bases; J trimming: 7 bases; junction bases outside the gene matches: 9. The CDR3: CASSLGSSGLLNEQFF. Written as DNA, the CDR3 is TGCGCCAGCAGCTTGGGGTCTAGCGGGCTTCTTAATGAGCAGTTCTTC.

The chain uses TRBV18 and TRBJ2-7, with D perhaps TRBD1 (6 bases). The CDR3 is made up of 13 amino acids. Trimming cost V 3 bases and J 1 base, with 7 bases left between them. Germline V gene sequence: CDR1 KGHSH, CDR2 LQKENI. Here the CDR3 DNA reads TGTGCCAGCTCACCGGACAGTTCCTACGAGCAGTACTTC. Protein product: CASSPDSSYEQYF.

This chain connects TRBV21-1 to TRBJ1-5; no DNA check was done on the table's D call, TRBD1. TRBV21-1 is a known pseudogene. CDR3 length: 20 residues. CDR3 sequence reads: CASIPPGGQGISYSNQPQHF. CDR3 in DNA: TGTGCCAGCATCCCCCCTGGAGGACAGGGAATTTCTTATAGCAATCAGCCCCAGCATTTT.

This rearrangement joins TRBV30 to TRBJ2-1; D might be TRBD1 (6 bases). The germline V and J ends were trimmed by 2 bases and 2 bases, with 16 bases remaining between them. Germline V gene sequence: CDR1 GTSNPN, CDR2 SVGIG (reference sequence). The CDR3 length is 16 residues. This CDR3 is CAWSPTGRVTYNEQFF. The CDR3 DNA reads as TGTGCCTGGAGTCCTACAGGGCGGGTCACCTACAATGAGCAGTTCTTC. Full variable domain (outside the CDR3, taken from reference TRBV30 and TRBJ2-1): SQTIHQWPATLVQPVGSPLSLECTVEGTSNPNLYWYRQAAGRGLQLLFYSVGIGQISSEVPQNLSASRPQDRQFILSSKKLLLSDSGFYLCAWSPTGRVTYNEQFFGPGTRLTVL.

Here the CDR3 reads CASSPLGTSSYEQYF. The CDR3 bases are TGTGCCAGCAGCCCCCTGGGGACTAGCTCCTACGAGCAGTACTTC. The J gene is TRBJ2-7, the V gene TRBV28; 8 nucleotides agree with TRBD2. The CDR3 extends over 15 amino acids. V lost 6 bases, J lost 0 bases, and 7 bases stayed unmatched. The V gene's germline CDR1 is MDHEN and CDR2 SYDVKM.

V usage is TRBV7-8 and J usage is TRBJ2-7; TRBD2 matches at 11 bases. The CDR3 runs to 15 residues. Trimming took 4 bases from V and 3 from J; bases not matched to a gene: 5. The V gene's germline CDR1 is SGHVS and CDR2 FQNEAQ. CDR3 DNA: TGTGCCAGCAGCTGGGAACTAGCGGGGGACTACGAGCAGTACTTC. Protein sequence: CASSWELAGDYEQYF.

CDR3 DNA sequence: TGTGCCAGCAGCCTCCTGGCCGTTGGAGACTATGGCTACACCTTC. Amino acid sequence: CASSLLAVGDYGYTF. The chain has TRBV7-9 and TRBJ1-2; D call uncertain. The germline V and J ends were trimmed by 5 bases and 3 bases, with 16 bases remaining between them. The germline CDR1 and CDR2 sequences are SEHNR and FQNEAQ (reference sequence). This CDR3 contains 15 residues.

V gene TRBV24-1 combines with J gene TRBJ2-2; the match to TRBD1 covers 8 bases. The germline CDR1 and CDR2 sequences are KGHDR and SFDVKD. This CDR3 is 15 amino acids long. Trimming removed 9 bases from V and 2 bases from J; junction bases left unmatched: 7. The CDR3 loop is CATQFDRGNTGELFF. In nucleotides, the CDR3 is TGTGCCACCCAATTCGACAGGGGAAACACCGGGGAGCTGTTTTTT.

This clone was recorded once. This chain connects TRBV5-1 to TRBJ1-2; D remains unclear. Deletions cut 4 bases from V and 4 bases from J, with 17 bases between. The CDR3 runs to 15 residues. The germline CDR1 and CDR2 sequences are SGHRS and YFSETQ. The CDR3 nucleotides are TGCGCCAGCAGCCCCGAACTGCAGACACTCTATGGCTACACCTTC. It is translated as CASSPELQTLYGYTF.

In this sample, this clone turned up once. The chain recombines TRBV9 with TRBJ2-3; 13 nucleotides agree with TRBD2. The V segment lost 4 bases and the J segment 1 base; nucleotides outside the gene matches: 9. The CDR3 runs to 18 residues. The germline V gene encodes CDR1 SGDLS and CDR2 YYNGEE. The CDR3 sequence is CASSLLAGGPGGTDTQYF. In nucleotides, the CDR3 is TGTGCCAGCAGCCTACTAGCGGGAGGGCCCGGGGGCACAGATACGCAGTATTTT. Full variable domain (outside the CDR3, taken from reference TRBV9 and TRBJ2-3): DSGVTQTPKHLITATGQRVTLRCSPRSGDLSVYWYQQSLDQGLQFLIQYYNGEERAKGNILERFSAQQFPDLHSELNLSSLELGDSALYFCASSLLAGGPGGTDTQYFGPGTRLTVL.

This clone appeared a few times. The V call is TRBV18, the J call TRBJ1-1; no clear D. Trimming removed 1 base from V and 3 bases from J, with 6 bases in between. The CDR3 has 13 residues. The V gene's germline CDR1 is KGHSH and CDR2 LQKENI. The CDR3 sequence is CASSPLQHTEAFF. The CDR3 DNA reads TGTGCCAGCTCACCACTACAGCACACTGAAGCTTTCTTT.

The rearrangement uses TRBV24-1 and TRBJ2-3; the match to TRBD1 covers 9 bases. Germline V lookup: CDR1 KGHDR, CDR2 SFDVKD. This CDR3 is built from 16 residues. J gave up 3 bases and V 5 bases, and 8 bases lay outside the gene matches. The CDR3 region is CATSAGTGSGTDTQYF. DNA for the CDR3: TGTGCCACCAGTGCAGGGACAGGGTCCGGTACAGATACGCAGTATTTT.